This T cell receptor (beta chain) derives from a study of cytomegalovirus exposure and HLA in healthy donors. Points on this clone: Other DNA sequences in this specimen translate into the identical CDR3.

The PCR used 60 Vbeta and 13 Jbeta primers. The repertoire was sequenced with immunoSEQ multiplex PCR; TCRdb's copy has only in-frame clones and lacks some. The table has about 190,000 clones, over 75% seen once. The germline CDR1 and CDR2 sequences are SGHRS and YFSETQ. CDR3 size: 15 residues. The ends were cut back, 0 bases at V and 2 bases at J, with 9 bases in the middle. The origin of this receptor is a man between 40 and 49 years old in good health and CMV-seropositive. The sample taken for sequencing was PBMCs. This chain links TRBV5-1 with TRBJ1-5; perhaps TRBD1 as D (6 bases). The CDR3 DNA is TGCGCCAGCAGCTTGGAAGGGGGAGGCAATCAGCCCCAGCATTTT. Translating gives CASSLEGGGNQPQHF.